The entry below gives a single T cell receptor beta chain sequence along with its context. The sample is drawn from a study of blood T cell repertoires in COVID-19. Whole-study context: The origin of the acute and convalescent COVID-19 samples was the United States, Italy and Spain.

The CDR3 is made up of 14 amino acids. Germline CDR1 is MNHEY and CDR2 is SMNVEV (reference sequence). With 6 bases removed from V and 7 bases from J, the gap between germline ends came to 19 bases. Only in-frame clones appear in the TCRdb table, and some are missing; sequencing was by immunoSEQ multiplex PCR. The table includes about 210,000 clones, 80% to 90% detected once. V is TRBV27 and J is TRBJ2-7, with a possible D match to TRBD1 (6 bases). The receptor comes from a man aged 35-49 years who had recovered from COVID-19. The sample comprised peripheral blood. CDR3 residues: CASRSWAGDGEQYF. The CDR3 DNA is TGTGCCAGCAGGTCCTGGGCAGGGGATGGGGAGCAGTACTTC.